The source of this T cell receptor beta chain is a study of T cells in Graves' hyperthyroidism and ophthalmopathy. General study results and limits: With a median lead of 6.5 months before onset, the model predicted ophthalmopathy.

This clonotype was seen a single time. Its target is not known. Patients aged 18 to 65 with hyperthyroidism were newly diagnosed, with duration under 2 months. RNA transcripts gave rise to amplified TCR beta CDR3 regions. During a first-round RT-PCR of the TCR CDR3, the HTBI primer set was used. TCRdb re-called the multiplex PCR reads through MiXCR, storing one row per CDR3 protein. The sample lists about 560,000 distinct CDR3 sequences; 15% to 17% were seen once. Germline V gene sequence: CDR1 MGHDK, CDR2 SYGVNS. This CDR3 has 14 residues. V lost 6 bases, J lost 3 bases, and 5 bases stayed unmatched. V is TRBV25-1 and J is TRBJ1-1; 9 nucleotides line up with TRBD1. The sample taken for sequencing was blood. This receptor was identified in a woman in her 30s with Graves' hyperthyroidism. As DNA, the CDR3 is TGTGCCAGCAGGGGACAGGGACGCCACACTGAAGCTTTCTTT. Protein product: CASRGQGRHTEAFF.